This is a list of T cell receptor beta chains from one sample in a study of T cells in Graves' hyperthyroidism and ophthalmopathy. TCRdb itself ran the multiplex PCR reads through MiXCR, one entry per CDR3 protein. The sample holds about 600,000 distinct CDR3 sequences, about a sixth seen once. Source material: blood. These receptor sequences come from a woman in her forties with Graves' ophthalmopathy. CDR3s include the opening cysteine and the closing phenylalanine or tryptophan. Fields, in order: clone size, CDR3 length, D gene, V gene, J gene, CDR3 protein, CDR3 DNA. D genes are given only for firm matches. Rows give clone size only sometimes, using once, few, many, or a class for an expanded clone.

>.|12|.|TRBV30|TRBJ2-7
CAWSVSGNQQYF
TGTGCCTGGAGTGTTTCGGGGAATCAGCAGTACTTC
>.|17|.|TRBV3-1|TRBJ2-2
CASSQDFRTANTGELFF
TGTGCCAGCAGCCAAGATTTCCGGACAGCGAACACCGGGGAGCTGTTTTTT
>many|12|TRBD1|TRBV2|TRBJ1-1
CASGDRDTEAFF
TGTGCCAGTGGGGACAGGGACACTGAAGCTTTCTTT
>few|15|TRBD1|TRBV18|TRBJ2-5
CASSLMTGAEETQYF
TGTGCCAGCTCACTTATGACAGGGGCAGAAGAGACCCAGTACTTC
>many|13|.|TRBV7-2|TRBJ2-4
CASSSGEWNIQYF
TGTGCCAGCAGCTCGGGAGAGTGGAACATTCAGTACTTC
>few|15|.|TRBV28|TRBJ1-5
CASSLLDSSNQPQHF
TGTGCCAGCAGTCTCCTTGACAGTAGCAATCAGCCCCAGCATTTT
>.|14|TRBD2|TRBV6-2/TRBV6-3|TRBJ2-2
CASRGAGDTGELFF
TGTGCCAGCAGAGGGGCGGGGGACACCGGGGAGCTGTTTTTT
>few|15|TRBD2|TRBV9|TRBJ2-3
CASSSTSGLTDTQYF
TGTGCCAGCAGCTCGACTAGCGGACTCACAGATACGCAGTATTTT
>many|17|.|TRBV3-1|TRBJ1-1
CASSHLGGHTSNTEAFF
TGTGCCAGCAGCCACCTCGGGGGACACACCTCGAACACTGAAGCTTTCTTT
>many|13|.|TRBV6-1|TRBJ2-7
CASRRDGPYEQYF
TGTGCCAGCAGGCGGGACGGCCCCTACGAGCAGTACTTC
>many|15|.|TRBV28|TRBJ2-5
CASSSWSRRQETQYF
TGTGCCAGCAGTTCGTGGTCTCGGCGTCAAGAGACCCAGTACTTC
>many|13|.|TRBV20-1|TRBJ2-1
CSGEDSPNNEQFF
TGCAGTGGTGAGGACAGCCCAAACAATGAGCAGTTCTTC
>.|15|TRBD1|TRBV20-1|TRBJ2-1
CSASPAGGVYNEQFF
TGCAGTGCTAGTCCCGCAGGGGGCGTATACAATGAGCAGTTCTTC
>many|15|.|TRBV2|TRBJ1-2
CASSAQGHTNYGYTF
TGTGCCAGCAGTGCCCAGGGACACACTAACTATGGCTACACCTTC
>many|14|TRBD1|TRBV2|TRBJ1-5
CASSRGTENQPQHF
TGTGCCAGCAGTAGAGGGACAGAAAATCAGCCCCAGCATTTT
>many|14|TRBD2|TRBV30|TRBJ2-7
CAWSVGLAGYEQYF
TGTGCCTGGAGTGTCGGACTAGCGGGGTACGAGCAGTACTTC
>many|14|TRBD2|TRBV6-1|TRBJ2-7
CASMSGRAPYEQYF
TGTGCCAGCATGAGCGGGAGGGCCCCCTACGAGCAGTACTTC
>few|13|.|TRBV5-1|TRBJ2-7
CASSSGLHYEQYF
TGCGCCAGCAGCAGCGGACTCCACTACGAGCAGTACTTC
>.|13|.|TRBV7-9|TRBJ2-5
CASSLFPAETQYF
TGTGCCAGCAGCTTATTCCCGGCGGAGACCCAGTACTTC
>.|14|TRBD1|TRBV6-1|TRBJ2-1
CASKFQGAYNEQFF
TGTGCCAGCAAATTCCAGGGGGCCTACAATGAGCAGTTCTTC
>few|16|.|TRBV5-8|TRBJ2-3
CASSLGWDPTSGTQYF
TGTGCCAGCAGCTTGGGGTGGGACCCGACCTCCGGTACGCAGTATTTT
>.|17|TRBD1|TRBV5-5|TRBJ2-4
CASSFSGTGGSGDIQYF
TGCGCCAGCAGCTTCTCCGGGACAGGGGGCAGCGGTGACATTCAGTACTTC
>.|16|TRBD1|TRBV18|TRBJ2-7
CASSPSLDRGSYEQYF
TGTGCCAGCTCACCATCTCTGGACAGGGGTTCCTACGAGCAGTACTTC
>many|13|TRBD1|TRBV18|TRBJ1-1
CASSPGTGSEAFF
TGTGCCAGCTCACCTGGGACAGGGTCAGAAGCTTTCTTT
>many|12|.|TRBV11-2|TRBJ2-7
CASSRTAYEQYF
TGTGCCAGCAGCCGGACAGCATACGAGCAGTACTTC
>.|13|.|TRBV5-4|TRBJ2-7
CASSMTRDHEQYF
TGTGCCAGCAGCATGACTAGAGACCACGAGCAGTACTTC
>few|17|.|TRBV11-2|TRBJ2-2
CASSFRGSVLYTGELFF
TGTGCCAGCAGCTTCAGGGGATCGGTCTTATACACCGGGGAGCTGTTTTTT
>.|14|TRBD1|TRBV3-1|TRBJ1-2
CASSYGTGGSGYTF
TGTGCCAGCAGCTACGGGACAGGGGGCTCTGGCTACACCTTC
>.|16|.|TRBV7-2|TRBJ1-5
CASSLVGTSFAQPQHF
TGTGCCAGCAGCTTAGTTGGGACAAGCTTTGCTCAGCCCCAGCATTTT
>many|16|TRBD1|TRBV28|TRBJ1-5
CASSALPGQGRQPQHF
TGTGCCAGCAGTGCACTCCCGGGACAGGGGAGACAGCCCCAGCATTTT
>.|15|.|TRBV9|TRBJ1-3
CASSVDQDSGNTIYF
TGTGCCAGCAGCGTAGACCAGGACTCTGGAAACACCATATATTTT
>many|13|TRBD2|TRBV20-1|TRBJ2-2
CSVRREPVGELFF
TGCAGTGTGAGGCGGGAGCCTGTCGGGGAGCTGTTTTTT
>many|15|.|TRBV18|TRBJ2-1
CASSREAGSGGEQFF
TGTGCCAGCTCACGAGAGGCCGGGTCTGGGGGTGAGCAGTTCTTC
>many|15|.|TRBV28|TRBJ2-7
CASSDHGGGSYEQYF
TGTGCCAGCAGTGACCACGGAGGTGGTTCCTACGAGCAGTACTTC
>few|15|TRBD1|TRBV10-2|TRBJ1-6
CASSEQGGDNSPLHF
TGCGCCAGCAGTGAACAGGGGGGCGATAATTCACCCCTCCACTTT
>many|13|TRBD2|TRBV18|TRBJ2-7
CASSPSGGYEQYF
TGTGCCAGCTCACCGTCGGGGGGTTACGAGCAGTACTTC
>.|13|.|TRBV7-3|TRBJ2-1
CASSPTWGNEQFF
TGTGCCAGCAGCCCAACTTGGGGGAATGAGCAGTTCTTC
>few|15|.|TRBV30|TRBJ2-2
CACGRQGINTGELFF
TGTGCCTGCGGGCGGCAGGGGATAAACACCGGGGAGCTGTTTTTT
>few|16|TRBD2|TRBV10-3|TRBJ2-1
CAIKTSGKGYVGEQFF
TGTGCCATCAAAACTAGCGGGAAGGGGTACGTGGGTGAGCAGTTCTTC
>few|17|TRBD2|TRBV20-1|TRBJ2-3
CSASPRWGSGSTDTQYF
TGCAGTGCTAGCCCCCGTTGGGGTAGCGGGAGCACAGATACGCAGTATTTT